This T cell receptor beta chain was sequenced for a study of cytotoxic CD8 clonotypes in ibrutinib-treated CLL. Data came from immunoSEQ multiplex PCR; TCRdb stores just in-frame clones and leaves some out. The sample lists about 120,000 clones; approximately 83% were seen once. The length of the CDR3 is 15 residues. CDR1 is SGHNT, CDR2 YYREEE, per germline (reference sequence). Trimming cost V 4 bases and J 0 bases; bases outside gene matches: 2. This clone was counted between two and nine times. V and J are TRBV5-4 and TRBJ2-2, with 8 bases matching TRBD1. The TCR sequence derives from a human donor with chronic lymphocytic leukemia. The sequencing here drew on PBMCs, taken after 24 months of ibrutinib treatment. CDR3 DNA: TGTGCCAGCAGCCCGGGACAGGCGAACACCGGGGAGCTGTTTTTT. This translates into CASSPGQANTGELFF.